This T cell receptor (beta chain) was observed in a study of blood T cell repertoires in COVID-19 (dated by TCRdb to 2020 to 2021). Regarding the study in general: The collaborator samples originated in the United States, Italy and Spain and spanned the acute and convalescent phases of COVID-19. HLA class I and class II types, where available, came from metadata supplied by the sample provider rather than from assay-based typing. Deeply sampled blood TCRbeta repertoires from subjects exposed to, actively infected with, or recovered from COVID-19 were included in the dataset. Sample metadata almost always included a de-identified subject ID, COVID-19 status, age in years and sex. The repertoires were released in a freely available public database intended as a resource for research on the immune response to SARS-CoV-2. The prospective study material was composed of cDNA or gDNA derived from T cells, B-cell-depleted T cells, or PBMCs. Samples were obtained from the ongoing ImmuneRACE study (first 160 participants) and from 1,200 or so subjects provided by 6 global collaborators.

Whole blood was collected in K2EDTA tubes by collaborating institutions according to the institutions' own protocols. Collaborator samples were shipped for TCRbeta analysis as frozen whole blood, isolated PBMCs, or DNA extracted from either sample type. TCRbeta CDR3 regions were amplified from genomic DNA by means of the immunoSEQ Assay, a bias-controlled multiplex PCR. The source study handled its data this way. Nucleated cell counts per sample were estimated from amplification of reference gene primers within the assay. To quantify the absolute abundance of each unique TCRbeta CDR3 rearrangement, sequence reads were collapsed and filtered. For each sample, productive Simpson clonality was calculated by taking the square root of Simpson's diversity index across productive rearrangements. Sourced from immuneACCESS, this table was stored by TCRdb with only in-frame sequences that have V and J called. A share of the clones is absent; for the studies checked, an unresolved V gene accounts for under half, and the remainder has no known explanation. D and trimming were read from the DNA, whereas the V and J calls and clone size are those reported in that table. The sample table holds over 100,000 clones, of which approximately 90% were seen once. Jointly, the top ten make up about a tenth of the sample.

The paper as a whole reports these results and caveats: How much clinical and demographic metadata was included differed by source and by participant, and the metadata was provided uncurated.

This clone was detected only once. The target of this receptor is not known. No base-level quality is on record; no much larger clone is a single base apart. The germline V gene provides CDR1 SGHNT and CDR2 YENEEA. Relative to germline, V is 3 bases shorter and J is 1 base shorter, with 15 bases between their ends. The CDR3 has 16 amino acids, counting the end cysteine and phenylalanine. Of the read, only the CDR3 DNA is kept; its 48 bases are in frame from base 1. This TCR was sampled from a man aged 45-65 years with acute or convalescent COVID-19. Sequencing was performed on peripheral blood. The chain uses TRBV11-3 and TRBJ1-1, with the D gene call left open. The CDR3 region reads CASSFWLRQQNTEAFF. The DNA sequence follows: TGTGCCAGCAGCTTCTGGTTGCGGCAACAGAACACTGAAGCTTTCTTT.